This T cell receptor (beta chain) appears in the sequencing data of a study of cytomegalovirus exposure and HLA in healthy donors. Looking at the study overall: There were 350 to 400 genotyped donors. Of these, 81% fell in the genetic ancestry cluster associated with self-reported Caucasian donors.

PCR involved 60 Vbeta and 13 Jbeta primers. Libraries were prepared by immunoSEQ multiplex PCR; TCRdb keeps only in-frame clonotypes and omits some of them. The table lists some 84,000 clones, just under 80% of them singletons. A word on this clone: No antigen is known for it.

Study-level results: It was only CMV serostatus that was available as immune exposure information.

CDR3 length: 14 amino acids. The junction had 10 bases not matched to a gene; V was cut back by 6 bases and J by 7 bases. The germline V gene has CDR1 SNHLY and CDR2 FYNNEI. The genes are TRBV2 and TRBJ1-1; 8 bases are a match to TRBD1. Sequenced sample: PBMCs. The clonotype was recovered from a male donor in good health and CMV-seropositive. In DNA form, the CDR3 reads TGTGCCAGCAGGGAACAGGGGGTGAGGCTTGAAGCTTTCTTT. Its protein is CASREQGVRLEAFF. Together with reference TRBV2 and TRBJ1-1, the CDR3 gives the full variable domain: EPEVTQTPSHQVTQMGQEVILRCVPISNHLYFYWYRQILGQKVEFLVSFYNNEISEKSEIFDDQFSVERPDGSNFTLKIRSTKLEDSAMYFCASREQGVRLEAFFGQGTRLTVV.